This record looks at one T cell receptor beta chain sequence and its context. This specimen comes from a study of blood T cell repertoires in COVID-19. Overall study: The cDNA or gDNA used as material had been derived from T cells, B-cell-depleted T cells, or PBMCs.

Trimming took off 6 bases at V and 5 bases at J, with 11 bases between the two ends. The germline gives CDR1 ENHRY, CDR2 SYGVKD. There are 13 residues in the CDR3. In the source study's methods: Reference gene primers were amplified, and this amplification served to estimate nucleated cell counts. Profiling relied on immunoSEQ multiplex PCR, and the TCRdb table lists in-frame clones only, not all of them. From that table come the V and J calls and clone size; the DNA was used to work out D and trimming. Here the sample spans fewer than 300,000 clones, around 86% being singletons. Material: peripheral blood. The chain recombines TRBV10-3 with TRBJ2-1; D is uncertain. This receptor was obtained from a woman aged 60-75 years with active or convalescent COVID-19. The CDR3 coding sequence is TGTGCCATCAGGCGGTCGGTGAACAATGAGCAGTTCTTC. The encoded protein is CAIRRSVNNEQFF.